Below are 20 T cell receptor beta chains sequenced from a single sample in a study of T cell clones after liver transplantation. Some clones are missing from TCRdb's copy, which holds only in-frame ones; the method was immunoSEQ multiplex PCR. Here the sample spans tens of thousands of clones, 92% being singletons. Sample: CD4+ T cells from blood, taken less than 27 months after liver transplant. These receptor sequences come from a human patient who received a liver transplant. Some T cells may have come from the graft donor.

CDR3 protein: CASSYSRTGFFYGYTF. The CDR3 DNA is TGTGCCAGCAGTTACTCGAGGACAGGTTTCTTCTATGGCTACACCTTC. The chain carries TRBV6-5 and TRBJ1-2; TRBD1 matches 7 bases. This CDR3 is 16 amino acids long. In germline, CDR1 is MNHEY, CDR2 SVGAGI. V lost 0 bases, J lost 4 bases, and 8 bases stayed unmatched.

This clone was counted once. CDR3 amino acids: CASRPTGAYGYTF. CDR3 DNA: TGTGCCAGCAGGCCGACAGGGGCCTATGGCTACACCTTC. The chain combines TRBV6-5 with TRBJ1-2; 8 bases are shared with TRBD1. Germline loops: CDR1 MNHEY, CDR2 SVGAGI. The V and J ends lost 6 bases and 4 bases, in that order; junction bases with no gene match: 4. This CDR3 has 13 amino acids.

This sequence joins TRBV7-8 and TRBJ2-5; D is unresolved. The CDR3 is made up of 12 amino acids. The germline CDR1 and CDR2 sequences are SGHVS and FQNEAQ. Trimming shortened V by 7 bases and J by 4 bases, and 10 bases separated the two germline ends. The CDR3 region has the DNA TGTGCCAGCACCGACGGGTCAGAGACCCAGTACTTC. Translating it yields CASTDGSETQYF.

The gene calls are TRBV19 and TRBJ2-3, with 7 bases lining up with TRBD1. The CDR3 spans 15 residues. The germline V gene encodes CDR1 LNHDA and CDR2 SQIVND (reference sequence). Trimming cost V 8 bases and J 1 base; bases outside gene matches: 9. The CDR3 coding sequence is TGTGCCAGTTCTTCCGACAGGGTCCGCACAGATACGCAGTATTTT. This sequence encodes CASSSDRVRTDTQYF.

The chain links TRBV6-5 to TRBJ2-7; D remains ambiguous. Germline V gives CDR1 MNHEY, CDR2 SVGAGI. With 7 bases removed from V and 2 bases from J, the gap between germline ends came to 12 bases. The CDR3 is 13 residues long. This chain's CDR3 is CASNPGPTYEQYF. The CDR3 DNA follows: TGTGCCAGCAACCCCGGGCCGACCTACGAGCAGTACTTC.

The chain couples TRBV11-2 to TRBJ1-5, with D uncertain. The CDR3 runs to 15 residues. CDR1 is SGHAT, CDR2 FQNNGV, per germline. V shed 0 bases and J shed 3 bases, with 9 bases lying between them. The CDR3 DNA reads TGTGCCAGCAGCTTAGATATGGCCATCAATCAGCCCCAGCATTTT. This translates into CASSLDMAINQPQHF.

V and J are TRBV2 and TRBJ2-7; tentative D call: TRBD2 (5 bases). The CDR3 has 13 amino acids. Per the germline V gene, CDR1 is SNHLY and CDR2 is FYNNEI. V lost 4 bases and J lost 6, with 13 bases in between. The CDR3 loop reads CASSVEGTGEQYF. DNA for the CDR3: TGTGCCAGCAGTGTTGAGGGAACTGGCGAGCAGTACTTC.

The chain combines TRBV7-2 with TRBJ2-3; TRBD2 agrees at 9 bases. The ends lost 4 bases at V and 4 bases at J; junction bases unmatched: 6. The CDR3 consists of 15 residues. Germline V gene sequence: CDR1 SGHTA, CDR2 FQGNSA. The chain's CDR3 is CASSSVAGVADTQYF. The CDR3 nucleotides read TGTGCCAGCAGCTCTGTAGCGGGAGTTGCAGATACGCAGTATTTT.

The genes are TRBV6-5 and TRBJ1-5, with D unresolved. The CDR3 is made up of 13 amino acids. With 6 bases removed from V and 2 bases from J, the gap between germline ends came to 8 bases. Germline V gene data show CDR1 as MNHEY and CDR2 as SVGAGI. CDR3 protein: CASRALRNQPQHF. DNA of the CDR3: TGTGCCAGCAGGGCGCTTCGCAATCAGCCCCAGCATTTT.

This chain links TRBV15 with TRBJ2-7, with D tentatively TRBD1 (6 bases). The CDR3 length is 17 residues. Per the germline V gene, CDR1 is LNHNV and CDR2 is YYDKDF (reference sequence). Trimming took off 0 bases at V and 6 bases at J, with 21 bases between the two ends. CDR3 bases: TGTGCCACCAGCAGAGATTCACTACAGGGTCGAGGCGGCGAGCAGTACTTC. This encodes CATSRDSLQGRGGEQYF.

This chain joins TRBV5-6 and TRBJ2-7; no clear D gene. This CDR3 has 12 residues. The V end lost 1 base, the J end lost 5 bases, and 7 bases lay between the germline ends. Germline lookup yields CDR1 SGHDT and CDR2 YYEEEE. Here the CDR3 reads CASSLLGNEQYF. In DNA form, the CDR3 reads TGTGCCAGCAGCTTGTTGGGCAACGAGCAGTACTTC.

This clone was detected only a few times. The chain has TRBV7-6 and TRBJ2-6, with TRBD1 identical over 7 bases. Germline CDR1 reads SGHVS; CDR2 reads FNYEAQ. V was clipped by 1 base and J by 0 bases; unmatched bases: 9. CDR3 length: 19 residues. The CDR3 spells CASSLVSGQAYSGANVLTF. In nucleotides, the CDR3 is TGTGCCAGCAGCTTAGTAAGCGGACAGGCTTACTCTGGGGCCAACGTCCTGACTTTC.

The chain couples TRBV9 to TRBJ2-5, with 13 nucleotides matching TRBD2. Per the germline V gene, CDR1 is SGDLS and CDR2 is YYNGEE. V lost 3 bases, J lost 2 bases, and 4 bases stayed unmatched. There are 16 residues in the CDR3. The CDR3 nucleotides are TGTGCCAGCAGCGGGACTAGCGGGAGTTTACAAGAGACCCAGTACTTC. It specifies CASSGTSGSLQETQYF.

The V gene is TRBV6-5, the J gene TRBJ2-4, with D possibly matching TRBD2 (5 bases). Germline CDR1 is MNHEY and CDR2 is SVGAGI. This CDR3 spans 14 amino acids. Trimming left V 4 bases short and J 8 bases short, with 15 bases between. CDR3 protein: CASSSTSSGDIQYF. For the CDR3, the DNA is TGTGCCAGCAGTTCCACTTCGTCCGGGGACATTCAGTACTTC.

This sequence joins TRBV4-2 and TRBJ2-5; D uncertain. From germline, CDR1 is LGHNA and CDR2 YNFKEQ. V dropped 1 base and J dropped 4 bases, with 7 bases sitting between them. There are 13 residues in the CDR3. The CDR3 DNA is TGTGCCAGCAGCCAAGTGGCGGCAGAGACCCAGTACTTC. This encodes CASSQVAAETQYF.

V usage is TRBV6-5 and J usage is TRBJ2-7, with D possibly TRBD2 on 6 matching bases. The CDR3 totals 14 residues. The germline V gene encodes CDR1 MNHEY and CDR2 SVGAGI. V was pared by 6 bases and J by 1 base, with 13 bases between. CDR3 bases: TGTGCCAGCAGGCTCTACGGGAGATCCTACGAGCAGTACTTC. Translating gives CASRLYGRSYEQYF.

Here the CDR3 reads CATSLIRDSYEQYF. The CDR3 nucleotides are TGTGCCACCAGCCTAATCAGGGATTCCTACGAGCAGTACTTC. V and J are TRBV15 and TRBJ2-7; D is possibly TRBD1 (5 bases). Germline values: CDR1 LNHNV, CDR2 YYDKDF (reference sequence). The ends were cut back, 5 bases at V and 1 base at J, with 12 bases in the middle. The CDR3 sequence is 14 residues long.

The V gene is TRBV9, the J gene TRBJ2-2; 8 bases map to TRBD2. The CDR3 is 16 residues long. Germline V CDR1 and CDR2: SGDLS, YYNGEE. V dropped 6 bases and J dropped 5; count of bases not matched to a gene: 12. The CDR3 is CASTRSGSLVTGELFF. CDR3 bases: TGTGCCAGCACCAGGAGCGGGAGTCTGGTAACCGGGGAGCTGTTTTTT.

The genes are TRBV4-2 and TRBJ1-1; TRBD1 might be the D (6 bases). V was trimmed by 3 bases and J by 10 bases, leaving 18 bases between them. The CDR3 is 14 residues long. The germline gives CDR1 LGHNA, CDR2 YNFKEQ. The CDR3 loop reads CASSQGGTLDRAFF. In DNA form, the CDR3 reads TGTGCCAGCAGCCAGGGAGGGACACTGGATAGAGCTTTCTTT.

J is TRBJ2-3 and V is TRBV5-1, with D tentatively TRBD1 or TRBD2 (5 bases each). The CDR3 is 16 amino acids. The V and J ends lost 3 bases and 6 bases respectively, with 20 bases between them. Germline values: CDR1 SGHRS, CDR2 YFSETQ. In nucleotides, the CDR3 is TGCGCCAGCAGCTCCTTTAGCGCCAGCGAGGGGGATACGCAGTATTTT. Its protein product is CASSSFSASEGDTQYF.